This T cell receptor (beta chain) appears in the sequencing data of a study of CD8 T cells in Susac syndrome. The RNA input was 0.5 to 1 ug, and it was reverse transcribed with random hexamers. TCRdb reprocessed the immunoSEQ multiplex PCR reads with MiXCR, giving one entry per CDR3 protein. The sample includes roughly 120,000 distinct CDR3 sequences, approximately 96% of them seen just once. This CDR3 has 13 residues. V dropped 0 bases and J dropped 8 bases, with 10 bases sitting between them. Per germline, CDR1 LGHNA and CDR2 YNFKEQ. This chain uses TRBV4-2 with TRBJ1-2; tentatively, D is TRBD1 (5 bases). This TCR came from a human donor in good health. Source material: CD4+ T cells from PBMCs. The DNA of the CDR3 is TGTGCCAGCAGCCAAGAACAGGTCGGGGGCTACACCTTC. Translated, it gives CASSQEQVGGYTF.